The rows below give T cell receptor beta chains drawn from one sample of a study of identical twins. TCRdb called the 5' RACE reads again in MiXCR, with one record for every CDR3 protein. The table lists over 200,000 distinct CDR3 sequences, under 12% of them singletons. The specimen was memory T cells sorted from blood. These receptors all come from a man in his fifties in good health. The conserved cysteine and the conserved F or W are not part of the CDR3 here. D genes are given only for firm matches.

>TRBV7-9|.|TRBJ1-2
ASSLDSGYGYT
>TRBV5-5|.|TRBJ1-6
ASSHGGNSPLH
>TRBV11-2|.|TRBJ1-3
ASSLDVNGHSGNTIY
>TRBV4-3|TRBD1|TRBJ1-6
ASSQEDRRDSPLH
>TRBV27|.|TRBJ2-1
ASSGGQSEQF
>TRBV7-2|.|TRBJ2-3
AVQPFTDTQY
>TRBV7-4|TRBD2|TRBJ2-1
ASSSRTSGTYNEQF
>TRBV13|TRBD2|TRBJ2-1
ASSLGLANNEQF
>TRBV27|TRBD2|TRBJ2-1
ASSSPTSGNTYNEQF
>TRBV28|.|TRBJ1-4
ASHDGRLEKLF
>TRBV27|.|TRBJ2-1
ASSQTRAVKYNEQF
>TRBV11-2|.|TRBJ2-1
ASSWGPDSYNEQF
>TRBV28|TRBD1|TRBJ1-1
ASWPQDRVTEAF
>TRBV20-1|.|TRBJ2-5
SARDRGGAETQY
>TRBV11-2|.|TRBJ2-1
ASSKARGPSSYNEQF
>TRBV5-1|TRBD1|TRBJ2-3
ASSDRTGVADTQY